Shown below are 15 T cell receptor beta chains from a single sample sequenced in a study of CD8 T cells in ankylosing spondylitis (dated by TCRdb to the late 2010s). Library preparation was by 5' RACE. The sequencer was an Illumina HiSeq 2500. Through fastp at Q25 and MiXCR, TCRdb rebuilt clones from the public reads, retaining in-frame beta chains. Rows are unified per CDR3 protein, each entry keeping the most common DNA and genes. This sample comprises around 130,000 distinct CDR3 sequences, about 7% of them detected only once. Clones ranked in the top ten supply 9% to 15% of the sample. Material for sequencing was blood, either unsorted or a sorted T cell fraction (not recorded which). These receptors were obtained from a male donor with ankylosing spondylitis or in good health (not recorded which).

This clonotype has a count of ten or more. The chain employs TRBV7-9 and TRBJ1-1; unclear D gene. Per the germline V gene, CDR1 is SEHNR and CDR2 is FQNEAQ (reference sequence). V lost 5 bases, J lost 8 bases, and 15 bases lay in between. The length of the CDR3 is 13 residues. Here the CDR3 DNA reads TGTGCCAGCAGCCCTAGCATGGCAGCCGAAGCTTTCTTT. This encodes CASSPSMAAEAFF. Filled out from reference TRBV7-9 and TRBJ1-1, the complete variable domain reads DTGVSQNPRHKITKRGQNVTFRCDPISEHNRLYWYRQTLGQGPEFLTYFQNEAQLEKSRLLSDRFSAERPKGSFSTLEIQRTEQGDSAMYLCASSPSMAAEAFFGQGTRLTVV.

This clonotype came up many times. DNA for the CDR3: TGTGCCAGCAGCGTAGGAGGATTCACAGATACGCAGTATTTT. It specifies CASSVGGFTDTQYF. The genes are TRBV9 and TRBJ2-3; no reliable D call. The CDR3 totals 14 residues. The germline CDR1 and CDR2 sequences are SGDLS and YYNGEE. The V end lost 0 bases, the J end lost 2 bases, and 7 bases lay between the germline ends.

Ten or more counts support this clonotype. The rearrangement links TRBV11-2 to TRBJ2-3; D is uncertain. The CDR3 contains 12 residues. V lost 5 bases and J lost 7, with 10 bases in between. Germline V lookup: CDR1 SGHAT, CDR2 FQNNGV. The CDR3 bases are TGTGCCAGCAGCCCTCAGATAAATACGCAGTATTTT. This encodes CASSPQINTQYF.

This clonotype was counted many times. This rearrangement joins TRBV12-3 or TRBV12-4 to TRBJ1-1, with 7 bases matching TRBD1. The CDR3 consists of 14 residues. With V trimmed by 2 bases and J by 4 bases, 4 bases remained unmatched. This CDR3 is CASSLSSGGTEAFF. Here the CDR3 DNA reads TGTGCCAGCAGTTTATCTTCAGGGGGCACTGAAGCTTTCTTT.

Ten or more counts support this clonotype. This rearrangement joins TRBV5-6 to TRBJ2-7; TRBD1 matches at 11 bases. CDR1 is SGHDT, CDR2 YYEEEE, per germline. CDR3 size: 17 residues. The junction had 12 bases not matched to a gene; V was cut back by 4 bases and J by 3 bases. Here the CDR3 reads CASSPKPGTGGNYEQYF. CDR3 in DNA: TGTGCCAGCAGCCCAAAACCCGGGACAGGGGGAAACTACGAGCAGTACTTC.

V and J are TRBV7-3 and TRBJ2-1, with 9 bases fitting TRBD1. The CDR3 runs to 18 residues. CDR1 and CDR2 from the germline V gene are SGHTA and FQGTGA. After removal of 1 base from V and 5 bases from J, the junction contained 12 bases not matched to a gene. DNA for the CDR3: TGTGCCAGCAGCTTAAATCCAGGTGGGACAGGGTCACACAATGAGCAGTTCTTC. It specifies CASSLNPGGTGSHNEQFF.

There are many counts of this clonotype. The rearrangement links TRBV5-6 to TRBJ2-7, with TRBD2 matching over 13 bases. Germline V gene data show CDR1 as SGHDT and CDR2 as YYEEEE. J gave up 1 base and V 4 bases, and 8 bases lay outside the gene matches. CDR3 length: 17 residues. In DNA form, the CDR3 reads TGTGCCAGCAGCCCTGGTAGGACTAGCGGGAGTTCCTACGAGCAGTACTTC. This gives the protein CASSPGRTSGSSYEQYF.

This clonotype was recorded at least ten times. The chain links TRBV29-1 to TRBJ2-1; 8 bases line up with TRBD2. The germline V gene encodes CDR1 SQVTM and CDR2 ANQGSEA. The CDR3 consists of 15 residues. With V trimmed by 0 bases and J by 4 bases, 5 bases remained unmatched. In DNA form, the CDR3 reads TGCAGCGTTGAAGATGCGAGCGGGGGATACAATGAGCAGTTCTTC. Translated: CSVEDASGGYNEQFF.

For the CDR3, the DNA is TGTGCCAGCAGCCCTCCTGCCCCTCTCGGCGAGCAGTACTTC. Translated, it gives CASSPPAPLGEQYF. This chain connects TRBV7-9 to TRBJ2-7, with D hard to call. With 5 bases removed from V and 6 bases from J, the gap between germline ends came to 17 bases. Germline V lookup: CDR1 SEHNR, CDR2 FQNEAQ (reference sequence). The length of the CDR3 is 14 residues.

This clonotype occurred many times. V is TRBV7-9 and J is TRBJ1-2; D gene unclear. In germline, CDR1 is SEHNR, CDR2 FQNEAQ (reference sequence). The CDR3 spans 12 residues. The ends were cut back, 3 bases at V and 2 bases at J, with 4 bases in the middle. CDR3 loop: CASSLENYGYTF. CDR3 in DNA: TGTGCCAGCAGCTTGGAGAACTATGGCTACACCTTC.

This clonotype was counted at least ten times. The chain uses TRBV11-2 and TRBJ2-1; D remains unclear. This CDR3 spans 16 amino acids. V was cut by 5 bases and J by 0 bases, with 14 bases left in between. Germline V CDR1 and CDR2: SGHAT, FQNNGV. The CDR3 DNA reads TGTGCCAGCAGCCTCCGGGTGGACCGCTCCTACAATGAGCAGTTCTTC. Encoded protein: CASSLRVDRSYNEQFF.

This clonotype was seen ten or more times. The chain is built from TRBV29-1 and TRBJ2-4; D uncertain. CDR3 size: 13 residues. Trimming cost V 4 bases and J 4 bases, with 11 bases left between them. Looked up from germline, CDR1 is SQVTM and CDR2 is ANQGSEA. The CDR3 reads CSVAPTLKNIQYF. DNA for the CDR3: TGCAGCGTTGCACCGACCCTGAAAAACATTCAGTACTTC.

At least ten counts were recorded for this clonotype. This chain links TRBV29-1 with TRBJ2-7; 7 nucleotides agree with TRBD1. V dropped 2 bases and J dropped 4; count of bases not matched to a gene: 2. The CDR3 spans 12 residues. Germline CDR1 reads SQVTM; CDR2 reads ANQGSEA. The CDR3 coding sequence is TGCAGCGTTGAATCAGGGGGTTACGAGCAGTACTTC. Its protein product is CSVESGGYEQYF.

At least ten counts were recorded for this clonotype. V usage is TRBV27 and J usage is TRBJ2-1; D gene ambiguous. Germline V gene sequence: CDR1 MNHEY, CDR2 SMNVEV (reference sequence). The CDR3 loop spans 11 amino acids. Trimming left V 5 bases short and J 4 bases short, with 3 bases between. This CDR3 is CASSTYNEQFF. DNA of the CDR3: TGTGCCAGCAGTACTTACAATGAGCAGTTCTTC.

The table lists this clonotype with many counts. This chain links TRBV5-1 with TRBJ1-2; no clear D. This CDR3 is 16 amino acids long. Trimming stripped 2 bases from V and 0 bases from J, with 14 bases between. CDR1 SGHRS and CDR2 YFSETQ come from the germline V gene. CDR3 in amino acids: CASSFSPRGANYGYTF. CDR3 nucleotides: TGCGCCAGCAGCTTTTCGCCAAGAGGTGCTAACTATGGCTACACCTTC.